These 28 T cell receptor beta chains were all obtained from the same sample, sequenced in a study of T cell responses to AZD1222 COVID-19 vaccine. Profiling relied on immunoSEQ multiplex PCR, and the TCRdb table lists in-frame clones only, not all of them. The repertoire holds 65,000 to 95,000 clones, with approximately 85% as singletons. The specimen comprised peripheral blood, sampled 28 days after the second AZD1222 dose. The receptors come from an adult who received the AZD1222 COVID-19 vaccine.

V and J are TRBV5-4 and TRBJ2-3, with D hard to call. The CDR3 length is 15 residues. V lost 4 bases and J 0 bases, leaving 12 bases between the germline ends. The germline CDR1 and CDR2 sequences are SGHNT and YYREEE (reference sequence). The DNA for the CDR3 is TGTGCCAGCAGCGTACCGACTGGGAGCACAGATACGCAGTATTTT. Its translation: CASSVPTGSTDTQYF.

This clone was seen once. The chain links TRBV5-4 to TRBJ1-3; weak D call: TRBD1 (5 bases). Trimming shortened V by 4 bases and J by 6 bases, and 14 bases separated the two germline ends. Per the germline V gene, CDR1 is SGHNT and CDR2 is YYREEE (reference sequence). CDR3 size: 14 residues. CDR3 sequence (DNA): TGTGCCAGCAGCGAAGGCCTCAGGGAAAACACCATATATTTT. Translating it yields CASSEGLRENTIYF.

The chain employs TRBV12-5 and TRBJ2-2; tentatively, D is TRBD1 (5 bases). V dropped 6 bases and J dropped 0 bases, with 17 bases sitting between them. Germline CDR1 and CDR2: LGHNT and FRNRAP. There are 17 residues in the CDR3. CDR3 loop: CASGSLKTGANTGELFF. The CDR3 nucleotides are TGTGCTAGTGGATCGCTAAAAACAGGAGCGAACACCGGGGAGCTGTTTTTT.

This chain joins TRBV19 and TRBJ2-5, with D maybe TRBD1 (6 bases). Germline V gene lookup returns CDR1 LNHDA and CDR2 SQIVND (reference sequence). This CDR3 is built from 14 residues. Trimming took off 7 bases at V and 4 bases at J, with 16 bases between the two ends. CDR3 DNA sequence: TGTGCCAGTAAGATCAAGAAGGGGGTAGAGACCCAGTACTTC. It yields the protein CASKIKKGVETQYF.

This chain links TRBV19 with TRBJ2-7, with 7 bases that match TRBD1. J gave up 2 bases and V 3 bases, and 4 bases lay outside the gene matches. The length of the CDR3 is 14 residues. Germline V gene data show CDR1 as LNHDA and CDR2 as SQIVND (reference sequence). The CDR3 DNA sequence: TGTGCCAGTAGTATGAGGGACAGTACCTACGAGCAGTACTTC. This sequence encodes CASSMRDSTYEQYF. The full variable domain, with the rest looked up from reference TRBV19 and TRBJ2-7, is DGGITQSPKYLFRKEGQNVTLSCEQNLNHDAMYWYRQDPGQGLRLIYYSQIVNDFQKGDIAEGYSVSREKKESFPLTVTSAQKNPTAFYLCASSMRDSTYEQYFGPGTRLTVT.

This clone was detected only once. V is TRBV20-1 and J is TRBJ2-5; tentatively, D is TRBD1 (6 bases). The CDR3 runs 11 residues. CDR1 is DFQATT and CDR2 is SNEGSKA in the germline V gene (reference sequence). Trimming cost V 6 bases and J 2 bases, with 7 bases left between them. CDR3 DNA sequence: TGCAGTGCGGACAGTCAAGAGACCCAGTACTTC. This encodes CSADSQETQYF.

The CDR3 sequence is CASSSRGAIIQETQYF. The CDR3 DNA follows: TGTGCCAGCAGCTCTCGGGGTGCCATCATCCAAGAGACCCAGTACTTC. The rearrangement links TRBV11-1 to TRBJ2-5, with a weak D call TRBD2 (5 bases). The ends were cut back, 4 bases at V and 1 base at J, with 16 bases in the middle. The germline V gene has CDR1 SGHAT and CDR2 FQDESV (reference sequence). The CDR3 loop spans 16 amino acids.

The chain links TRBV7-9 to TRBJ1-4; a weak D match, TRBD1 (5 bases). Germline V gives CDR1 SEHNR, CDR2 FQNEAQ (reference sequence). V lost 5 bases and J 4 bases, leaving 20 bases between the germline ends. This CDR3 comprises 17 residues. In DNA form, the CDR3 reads TGTGCCAGCAGCCAACAACGCGCGGGGACGGGTAATGAAAAACTGTTTTTT. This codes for CASSQQRAGTGNEKLFF.

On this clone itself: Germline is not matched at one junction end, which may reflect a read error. The CDR3 here is CASSPGPGREETQYF. As DNA, the CDR3 is TGTGCTAGCAGCCCAGGGCCCGGCAGGGAAGAGACCCAGTACTTC. The chain has TRBV7-7 and TRBJ2-5; D is possibly TRBD1 (5 bases). This CDR3 contains 15 residues. Germline CDR1 is SSHAT and CDR2 is FNYEAQ (reference sequence).

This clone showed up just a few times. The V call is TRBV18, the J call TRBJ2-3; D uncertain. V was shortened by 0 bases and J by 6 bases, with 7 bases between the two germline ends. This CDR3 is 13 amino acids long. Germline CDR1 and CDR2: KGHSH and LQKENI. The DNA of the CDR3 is TGTGCCAGCTCACCACCAACCAGGGATACGCAGTATTTT. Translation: CASSPPTRDTQYF.

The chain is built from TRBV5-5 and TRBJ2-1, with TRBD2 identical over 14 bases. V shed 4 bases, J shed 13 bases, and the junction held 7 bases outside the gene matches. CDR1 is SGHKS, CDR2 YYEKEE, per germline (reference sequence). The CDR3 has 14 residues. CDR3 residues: CASSRLAGGPRQFF. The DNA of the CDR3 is TGTGCCAGCAGCCGACTAGCGGGGGGGCCACGTCAGTTCTTC.

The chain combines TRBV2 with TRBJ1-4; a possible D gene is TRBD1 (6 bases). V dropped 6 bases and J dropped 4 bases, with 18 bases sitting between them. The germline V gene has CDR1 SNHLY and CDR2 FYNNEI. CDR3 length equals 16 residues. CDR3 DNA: TGTGCCAGCAGACCATCCATGGGGGGGCTTAATGAAAAACTGTTTTTT. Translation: CASRPSMGGLNEKLFF.

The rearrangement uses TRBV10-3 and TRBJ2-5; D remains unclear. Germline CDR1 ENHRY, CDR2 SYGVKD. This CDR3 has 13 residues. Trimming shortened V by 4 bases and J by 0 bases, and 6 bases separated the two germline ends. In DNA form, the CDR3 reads TGTGCCATCAGTGGGCCGTACCAAGAGACCCAGTACTTC. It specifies CAISGPYQETQYF.

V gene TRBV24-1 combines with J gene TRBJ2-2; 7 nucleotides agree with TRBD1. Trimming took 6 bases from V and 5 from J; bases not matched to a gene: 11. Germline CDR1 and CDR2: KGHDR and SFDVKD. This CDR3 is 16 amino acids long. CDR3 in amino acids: CATSRRRDSLTGELFF. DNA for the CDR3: TGTGCCACCAGTCGTCGACGGGACAGTTTGACCGGGGAGCTGTTTTTT.

DNA for the CDR3: TGTGCCAGCAGCCCCGTGGAGGGGGCGACTGAAGCTTTCTTT. Its protein product is CASSPVEGATEAFF. V gene TRBV9 combines with J gene TRBJ1-1; 7 bases agree with TRBD1. This CDR3 is built from 14 residues. Germline assignment: CDR1 SGDLS and CDR2 YYNGEE. Germline trimming cut 4 bases from V and 5 bases from J; bases unmatched to any gene: 8.

CDR3 sequence: CATSDSQTAGANVLTF. CDR3 nucleotides: TGTGCCACCAGTGATTCCCAGACAGCTGGGGCCAACGTCCTGACTTTC. The chain joins TRBV24-1 to TRBJ2-6, with a tentative D call TRBD1 (5 bases). The CDR3 consists of 16 residues. In germline, CDR1 is KGHDR, CDR2 SFDVKD. V lost 2 bases, J lost 2 bases, and 9 bases lay in between.

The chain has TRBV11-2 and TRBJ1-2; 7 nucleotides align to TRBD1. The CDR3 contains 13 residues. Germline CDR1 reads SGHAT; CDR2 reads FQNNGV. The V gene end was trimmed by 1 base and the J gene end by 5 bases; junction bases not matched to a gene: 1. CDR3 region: CASSLAQGYGYTF. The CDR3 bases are TGTGCCAGCAGCTTAGCACAGGGGTATGGCTACACCTTC.

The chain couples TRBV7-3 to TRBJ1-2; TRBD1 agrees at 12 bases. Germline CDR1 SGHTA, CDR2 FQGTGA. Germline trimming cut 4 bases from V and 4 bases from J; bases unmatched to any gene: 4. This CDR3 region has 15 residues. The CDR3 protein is CASSSGTGGAYGYTF. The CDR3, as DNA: TGTGCCAGCAGCTCGGGGACAGGGGGCGCCTATGGCTACACCTTC.

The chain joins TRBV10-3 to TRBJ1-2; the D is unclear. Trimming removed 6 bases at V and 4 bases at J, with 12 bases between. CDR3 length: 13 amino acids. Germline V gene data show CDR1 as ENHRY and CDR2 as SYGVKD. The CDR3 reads CAISPGGLYGYTF. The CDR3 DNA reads TGTGCCATCAGCCCCGGTGGGCTCTATGGCTACACCTTC.

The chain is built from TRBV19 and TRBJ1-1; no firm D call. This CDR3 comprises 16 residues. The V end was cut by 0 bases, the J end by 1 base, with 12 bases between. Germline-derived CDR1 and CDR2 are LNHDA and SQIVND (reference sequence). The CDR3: CASSIELPPGNTEAFF. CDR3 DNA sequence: TGTGCCAGTAGTATAGAGTTACCACCGGGGAACACTGAAGCTTTCTTT.

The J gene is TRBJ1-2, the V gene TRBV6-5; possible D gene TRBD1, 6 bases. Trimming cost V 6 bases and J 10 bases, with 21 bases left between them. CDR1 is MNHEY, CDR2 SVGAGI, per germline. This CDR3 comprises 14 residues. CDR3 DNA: TGTGCCAGCAGCCCGACAGGACTCTCAATTGTCTACACCTTC. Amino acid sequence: CASSPTGLSIVYTF.

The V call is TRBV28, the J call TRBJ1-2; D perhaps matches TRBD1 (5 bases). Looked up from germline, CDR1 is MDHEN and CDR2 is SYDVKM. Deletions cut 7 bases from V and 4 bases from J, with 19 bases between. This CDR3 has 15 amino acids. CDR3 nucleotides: TGTGCCAGCACCGTCGAAGGCCAGGGCGGCTATGGCTACACCTTC. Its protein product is CASTVEGQGGYGYTF.

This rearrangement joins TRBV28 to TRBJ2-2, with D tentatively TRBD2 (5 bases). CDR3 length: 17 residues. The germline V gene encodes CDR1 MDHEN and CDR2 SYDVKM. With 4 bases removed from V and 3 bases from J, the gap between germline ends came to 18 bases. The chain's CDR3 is CASSYSFDYPYTGELFF. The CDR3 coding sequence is TGTGCCAGCAGTTATTCTTTCGACTACCCATACACCGGGGAGCTGTTTTTT.

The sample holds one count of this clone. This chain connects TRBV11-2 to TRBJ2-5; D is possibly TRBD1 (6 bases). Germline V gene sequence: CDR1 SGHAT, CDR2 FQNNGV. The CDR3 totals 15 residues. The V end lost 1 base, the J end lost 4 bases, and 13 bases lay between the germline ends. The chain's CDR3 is CASSLAGTTLETQYF. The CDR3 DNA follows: TGTGCCAGCAGCTTAGCCGGGACAACCTTAGAGACCCAGTACTTC.

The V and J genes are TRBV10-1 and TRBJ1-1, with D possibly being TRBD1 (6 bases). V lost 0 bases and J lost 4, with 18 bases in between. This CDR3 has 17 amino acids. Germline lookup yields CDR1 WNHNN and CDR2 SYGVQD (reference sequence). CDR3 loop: CASSESSRTGRSTEAFF. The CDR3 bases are TGCGCCAGCAGTGAGTCGTCCCGAACAGGGCGGAGCACTGAAGCTTTCTTT.

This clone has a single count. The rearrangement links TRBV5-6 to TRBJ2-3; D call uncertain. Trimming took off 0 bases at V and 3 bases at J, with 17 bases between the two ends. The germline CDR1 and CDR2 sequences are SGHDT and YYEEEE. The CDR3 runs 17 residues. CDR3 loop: CASSLGARQFLTDTQYF. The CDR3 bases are TGTGCCAGCAGCTTGGGCGCTAGGCAATTTTTGACAGATACGCAGTATTTT.

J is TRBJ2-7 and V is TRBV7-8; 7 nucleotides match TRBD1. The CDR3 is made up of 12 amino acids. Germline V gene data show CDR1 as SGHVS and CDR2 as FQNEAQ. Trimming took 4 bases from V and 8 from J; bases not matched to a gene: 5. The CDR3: CASSWGQTQQYF. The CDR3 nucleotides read TGTGCCAGCAGCTGGGGACAGACACAGCAGTACTTC.

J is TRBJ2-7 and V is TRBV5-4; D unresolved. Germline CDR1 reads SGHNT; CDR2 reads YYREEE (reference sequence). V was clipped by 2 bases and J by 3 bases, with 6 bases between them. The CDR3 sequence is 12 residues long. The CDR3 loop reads CASSLLHYEQYF. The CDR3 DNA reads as TGTGCCAGCAGCTTACTACACTACGAGCAGTACTTC. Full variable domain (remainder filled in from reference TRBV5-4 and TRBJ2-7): ETGVTQSPTHLIKTRGQQVTLRCSSQSGHNTVSWYQQALGQGPQFIFQYYREEENGRGNFPPRFSGLQFPNYSSELNVNALELDDSALYLCASSLLHYEQYFGPGTRLTVT.